This T cell receptor (beta chain) was sequenced during a study of patients and donors after allogeneic stem cell transplantation. TCRdb fed the RT-PCR reads into MiXCR, producing one record per CDR3 protein. Found here are around 160,000 distinct CDR3 sequences, around 30% of them singletons; the top ten hold roughly 3%. The CDR3 runs to 18 residues. Trimming stripped 3 bases from V and 2 bases from J, with 22 bases between. CDR1 and CDR2 from the germline V gene are KGHSH and LQKENI. The TCR comes from a human donor who was either an allogeneic HSCT recipient or a stem cell or donor lymphocyte infusion donor (not recorded which). It is not recorded whose cells these are; they may come from a transplant donor. The chain combines TRBV18 with TRBJ1-2, with D unclear. The sequenced sample consisted of blood, either unsorted or a sorted T cell fraction (not recorded which). The CDR3 coding sequence is TGTGCCAGCTCACCTTCGGAGGTGGGGATACTCGGAAACTATGGCTACACCTTC. Encoded protein: CASSPSEVGILGNYGYTF.